These 16 T cell receptor beta chains originate from one sample sequenced in a study of regulatory T cells in long-lasting Graves disease. Arm-PCR of CDR3 regions and iRepertoire HTBI primers were the basis on which TCR beta libraries were built. TCRdb ran MiXCR on the multiplex PCR reads and lists one entry per CDR3 protein. The table lists almost 350,000 distinct CDR3 sequences, 15% to 20% of them singletons, with less than 30% in the top ten. Time point defined: persistent/refractory GD, antithyroid drugs over 5 years with positive TRAb. RNA from PBMCs was the source of the TCR library. The sequencing used peripheral blood mononuclear cells (PBMCs), collected when the disease was refractory, from a patient treated with antithyroid drugs. Every receptor here comes from a female donor with Graves disease.

The chain joins TRBV7-2 to TRBJ2-7; a weak D match, TRBD1 (6 bases). CDR1 and CDR2 (germline): SGHTA, FQGNSA. The CDR3 spans 15 residues. The V end lost 4 bases, the J end lost 6 bases, and 19 bases lay between the germline ends. The CDR3 spells CASSSETGSQGEQYF. The CDR3 bases are TGTGCCAGCAGCTCCGAAACAGGGTCCCAGGGCGAGCAGTACTTC.

This clonotype was detected ten times or more. The chain recombines TRBV7-9 with TRBJ1-4; D is perhaps TRBD1 (5 bases). The CDR3 spans 17 residues. V lost 0 bases to trimming and J lost 0 bases, with 11 bases between them. Germline CDR1 and CDR2: SEHNR and FQNEAQ (reference sequence). DNA of the CDR3: TGTGCCAGCAGCTTAGCCCCCGACAGTGCAACTAATGAAAAACTGTTTTTT. Translating it yields CASSLAPDSATNEKLFF.

The chain recombines TRBV14 with TRBJ1-4; D is unclear. The CDR3 length is 14 residues. Trimming shortened V by 0 bases and J by 7 bases, and 9 bases separated the two germline ends. Germline assignment: CDR1 SGHDN and CDR2 FVKESK. The CDR3 nucleotides are TGTGCCAGCAGCCAAGATTATGCGGGTGAAAAACTGTTTTTT. This encodes CASSQDYAGEKLFF.

This clonotype appeared once. V gene TRBV5-8 combines with J gene TRBJ1-4; D is possibly TRBD1 (6 bases). Trimming removed 0 bases from V and 8 bases from J, with 11 bases in between. The CDR3 has 14 residues. CDR1 and CDR2 from the germline V gene are SGHTS and YDEGEE. The CDR3 sequence: CASSLDGGGEKLFF. The DNA for the CDR3 is TGTGCCAGCAGCTTGGACGGGGGGGGCGAAAAACTGTTTTTT.

This chain joins TRBV19 and TRBJ2-2; 8 nucleotides align to TRBD1. Germline CDR1 and CDR2: LNHDA and SQIVND (reference sequence). V lost 0 bases to trimming and J lost 6 bases; unmatched junction nucleotides: 6. This CDR3 is 16 amino acids long. CDR3 region: CASSIDYGQGPGELFF. CDR3 nucleotides: TGTGCCAGTAGTATAGATTACGGACAGGGCCCCGGGGAGCTGTTTTTT.

The chain recombines TRBV12-3 or TRBV12-4 with TRBJ2-1; D is unclear. This CDR3 contains 16 residues. The V end was cut by 6 bases, the J end by 3 bases, with 18 bases between. CDR3 DNA: TGTGCCAGCAGCGAGCTAAGAGCAAAGGTCTACAATGAGCAGTTCTTC. Its protein product is CASSELRAKVYNEQFF.

This clonotype was detected a few times. The rearrangement uses TRBV6-1 and TRBJ1-4; a possible D gene is TRBD1 (5 bases). V lost 3 bases and J lost 4, with 12 bases in between. The CDR3 consists of 15 residues. Germline lookup yields CDR1 MNHNS and CDR2 SASEGT. CDR3 loop: CASSDSGHINEKLFF. As DNA, the CDR3 is TGTGCCAGCAGTGATTCCGGACACATTAATGAAAAACTGTTTTTT.

The rearrangement uses TRBV9 and TRBJ1-1; no clear D. V gave up 2 bases and J gave up 6 bases, with 11 bases separating them. Germline values: CDR1 SGDLS, CDR2 YYNGEE. This CDR3 comprises 13 residues. The CDR3 sequence is CASSVVTRAEAFF. The CDR3 region has the DNA TGTGCCAGCAGCGTTGTCACAAGAGCTGAAGCTTTCTTT. Based on the CDR3 plus reference TRBV9 and TRBJ1-1, the full variable domain is DSGVTQTPKHLITATGQRVTLRCSPRSGDLSVYWYQQSLDQGLQFLIQYYNGEERAKGNILERFSAQQFPDLHSELNLSSLELGDSALYFCASSVVTRAEAFFGQGTRLTVV.

This clonotype showed up just once. The V call is TRBV2, the J call TRBJ2-3, with D uncertain. V lost 1 base to trimming and J lost 2 bases, with 13 bases between them. The germline gives CDR1 SNHLY, CDR2 FYNNEI. This CDR3 region has 16 residues. The CDR3 region is CASSEVDRVTTDTQYF. In DNA form, the CDR3 reads TGTGCCAGCAGTGAAGTGGACCGAGTTACCACAGATACGCAGTATTTT.

Details on this clonotype: A much bigger clone sits one base away, suggesting this may be a read error. The V gene is TRBV7-3, the J gene TRBJ2-2; D ambiguous. The germline V and J ends were trimmed by 1 base and 0 bases, with 3 bases remaining between them. Germline CDR1 SGHTA, CDR2 FQGTGA. The CDR3 runs 14 residues. The DNA of the CDR3 is TGTGCCAGCAGCTTAATGCCGAACACCGGGGAGCTGTTTTTT. Encoded protein: CASSLMPNTGELFF.

This clonotype was recorded a few times. This chain links TRBV7-9 with TRBJ1-6; D gene unclear. Trimming removed 5 bases from V and 0 bases from J, with 14 bases in between. The V gene's germline CDR1 is SEHNR and CDR2 FQNEAQ (reference sequence). The CDR3 has 17 residues. This chain's CDR3 is CASSPQEASSYNSPLHF. The CDR3 bases are TGTGCCAGCAGCCCCCAGGAGGCAAGCTCCTATAATTCACCCCTCCACTTT.

This clonotype was counted ten times or more. The chain recombines TRBV2 with TRBJ1-1; D remains unclear. In germline, CDR1 is SNHLY, CDR2 FYNNEI. The germline V and J ends were trimmed by 10 bases and 5 bases, with 11 bases remaining between them. This CDR3 spans 11 amino acids. CDR3 in amino acids: CATSWITEAFF. DNA for the CDR3: TGTGCCACCTCTTGGATTACTGAAGCTTTCTTT.

This clonotype was counted ten times or more. The chain couples TRBV28 to TRBJ1-1; perhaps TRBD1 as D (6 bases). CDR1 and CDR2 from the germline V gene are MDHEN and SYDVKM. This CDR3 is built from 15 residues. V was clipped by 1 base and J by 4 bases, with 13 bases between them. This CDR3 reads CASSLLGGGGTEAFF. CDR3 in DNA: TGTGCCAGCAGTTTATTGGGGGGCGGTGGCACTGAAGCTTTCTTT.

The chain is built from TRBV19 and TRBJ2-7; D gene unclear. The CDR3 is 15 amino acids. Between the trimmed V and J ends, which lost 7 bases and 5 bases, there was a span of 21 bases. CDR1 is LNHDA and CDR2 is SQIVND in the germline V gene (reference sequence). CDR3 amino acids: CASIRVVILGHEQYF. CDR3 in DNA: TGTGCCAGTATAAGGGTAGTAATCCTCGGCCACGAGCAGTACTTC.

In its sample, this clonotype was seen a few times. This chain joins TRBV2 and TRBJ2-2; a weak D match, TRBD1 (6 bases). CDR1 and CDR2 (germline): SNHLY, FYNNEI. There are 14 residues in the CDR3. The ends were cut back, 4 bases at V and 5 bases at J, with 11 bases in the middle. CDR3 sequence: CASSGQGRTGELFF. The CDR3 DNA reads TGTGCCAGCAGTGGGCAGGGGAGAACCGGGGAGCTGTTTTTT.

This clonotype was counted at least ten times. The J gene is TRBJ1-2, the V gene TRBV6-5; D is unresolved. The germline V gene has CDR1 MNHEY and CDR2 SVGAGI. V dropped 2 bases and J dropped 0 bases, with 10 bases sitting between them. The CDR3 loop spans 15 amino acids. DNA for the CDR3: TGTGCCAGCAGTTACAGACCTAGAGCTAACTATGGCTACACCTTC. This gives the protein CASSYRPRANYGYTF.